Below, one TCR beta chain is given with its context. Its antigen remains unknown. TCR beta CDR3 regions were amplified from RNA. With the HTBI primer set, the TCR CDR3 went through a first round of RT-PCR. TCRdb re-derived calls from the multiplex PCR reads in MiXCR, one entry per CDR3 protein. Of roughly 640,000 distinct CDR3 sequences listed, approximately 15% are singletons. This record comes from a study of T cells in Graves' hyperthyroidism and ophthalmopathy. Study summary: Peripheral blood was collected at initial diagnosis, before any treatment.

Study conclusions and caveats: Prediction of ophthalmopathy progression came a median approximately 6 months pre-onset.

Diagnoses were established using clinical symptoms, serum thyroxine and TRAb, thyroid ultrasound and orbital computed tomography. This TCR was recovered from a woman between 35 and 50 years old with Graves' ophthalmopathy. Material for sequencing was blood.

The CDR3 sequence: CSASIGWNEQFF. The CDR3 nucleotides are TGCAGTGCTTCGATAGGTTGGAATGAGCAGTTCTTC. The chain has TRBV20-1 and TRBJ2-1, with unresolved D. Germline V gene data show CDR1 as DFQATT and CDR2 as SNEGSKA (reference sequence). The CDR3 extends over 12 amino acids. V was clipped by 5 bases and J by 7 bases, with 12 bases between them.